Listed below are T cell receptor beta chains from one sample, sequenced in a study of Graves' ophthalmopathy and Graves' hyperthyroidism. TCRdb reprocessed the multiplex PCR reads with MiXCR, giving one entry per CDR3 protein. The sample holds around 1.1 million distinct CDR3 sequences; 35% to 40% are singletons and the top ten take roughly 10%. Input material: peripheral blood or thyroid tissue (not recorded which). The receptors here all came from an adult man with Graves' hyperthyroidism. Both conserved end residues are part of each CDR3. The order of the fields is J gene, clone size, V gene, D gene, CDR3 DNA, CDR3 protein. The D gene is left open where the match is weak. Part of the rows lack a size; the others show once, few, many or a class for expanded clones.

TRBJ1-5,few,TRBV10-3,TRBD1,TGTGCCAGCAGGGGGACAGGGAATCACCAGCCCCAGCATTTT,CASRGTGNHQPQHF
TRBJ2-7,.,TRBV10-3,.,TGTGCCATCAAAGGGGTTAGGACCTACGAGCAGTACTTC,CAIKGVRTYEQYF
TRBJ2-7,.,TRBV10-3,.,TGTGCCATCAGTGAGTCAGGCCATACGACCGGGTTCGAGCAGTACTTC,CAISESGHTTGFEQYF
TRBJ1-4,few,TRBV25-1,.,TGTGCCAGCAGGGAGGCTAATGAAAAACTGTTTTTT,CASREANEKLFF
TRBJ2-6,.,TRBV9,TRBD1,TGTGCCAGCAGCGTAGTGACAGGGCAGTCTGCTTTC,CASSVVTGQSAF
TRBJ2-7,.,TRBV7-2,TRBD2,TGTGCCAGCAGCTTGGTGGCGGGAGGATCTACGCAGCAGTACTTC,CASSLVAGGSTQQYF
TRBJ1-1,once,TRBV10-3,.,TGTGCCATCAGTGAGTCGGGGACATCTGGAAACACTGAAGCTTTCTTT,CAISESGTSGNTEAFF
TRBJ1-2,many,TRBV14,.,TGTGCCAGCAGCCGGGACATCTATGGCTACACCTTC,CASSRDIYGYTF
TRBJ1-1,.,TRBV2,TRBD1,TGTGCCAGCAGTGAGACAGGGGGCTACACTGAAGCTTTCTTT,CASSETGGYTEAFF
TRBJ2-5,.,TRBV18,.,TGTGCCAGCTCACCAACAGGACTACTCAAAGAGACCCAGTACTTC,CASSPTGLLKETQYF
TRBJ2-7,.,TRBV7-9,.,TGTGCCAGCAGCTTACGGGCTGTCCCGGGTCTCGAGCAGTACTTC,CASSLRAVPGLEQYF
TRBJ2-5,.,TRBV2,TRBD2,TGTGCCAGCAGTGTAGTGCTAGCGGGAGTGAACCAAGAGACCCAGTACTTC,CASSVVLAGVNQETQYF
TRBJ1-3,.,TRBV3-1,.,TGTGCCAGCAGTCCCAGGGTGCGCTCTGGAAACACCATATATTTT,CASSPRVRSGNTIYF
TRBJ2-7,many,TRBV24-1,.,TGTGCCACCAGTGAGGCAGGGAGCTCCTACGAGCAGTACTTC,CATSEAGSSYEQYF
TRBJ1-3,many,TRBV12-3/TRBV12-4,.,TGTGCCAGCAGCCGGGACCTCTTGGGAAACACCATATATTTT,CASSRDLLGNTIYF
TRBJ1-1,many,TRBV20-1,.,TGCAGTGAAGGACACACTGAAGCTTTCTTT,CSEGHTEAFF
TRBJ1-5,few,TRBV6-2/TRBV6-3,.,TGTGCCAGCAGTTCAGGTGCAGTTCAGCCCCAGCATTTT,CASSSGAVQPQHF
TRBJ1-3,many,TRBV7-9,TRBD1,TGTGCCAGCAGACAGGACAGGGCTCAAGAAAACACCATATATTTT,CASRQDRAQENTIYF
TRBJ2-7,.,TRBV9,.,TGTGCCAGCAGCGGGACGGACAGATCCGAGCAGTACTTC,CASSGTDRSEQYF
TRBJ2-7,once,TRBV7-2,.,TGTGCCGCCACAGACAAGGGGGTGGGGACGTACTCCTACGAGCAGTACTTC,CAATDKGVGTYSYEQYF
TRBJ2-7,few,TRBV7-3,.,TGTGCCAGCAGCTTAAACCCCGATTGGGAGCAGTACTTC,CASSLNPDWEQYF
TRBJ2-5,once,TRBV10-2,TRBD2,TGCGCCAGCGGCGGACTAGCGGGGGCAGAGGGGACCCAGTACTTC,CASGGLAGAEGTQYF
TRBJ2-7,.,TRBV6-6,.,TGTGCCAGCAGTTACTCGGACAGCTCCTACGAGCAGTACTTC,CASSYSDSSYEQYF
TRBJ1-1,.,TRBV5-1,.,TGCGCCAGCAGCTCGGCCGGCAGAAAGAACACTGAAGCTTTCTTT,CASSSAGRKNTEAFF
TRBJ2-5,.,TRBV20-1,.,TGCAGTGCTAGAGACCTGGCGTGGGGGACCCAGTACTTC,CSARDLAWGTQYF
TRBJ2-7,once,TRBV7-8,TRBD1,TGTGCCAGCAGGTCTGGGACAGGGTTAACCGAGCAGTACTTC,CASRSGTGLTEQYF
TRBJ1-5,.,TRBV6-6,.,TGTGCCAGCAGACCGGGACGGGGAGTGGTTAGCAATCAGCCCCAGCATTTT,CASRPGRGVVSNQPQHF
TRBJ2-5,.,TRBV6-6,.,TGTGCCAGCAGTTACAGGTCTAGGGGCCAGGAGACCCAGTACTTC,CASSYRSRGQETQYF
TRBJ2-7,.,TRBV9,TRBD1,TGTGCCAGCAGCCTCCTTCCCGGGACAGGGGTCTACGAGCAGTACTTC,CASSLLPGTGVYEQYF
TRBJ1-2,.,TRBV29-1,.,TGCAGCGTTGCCGACGCCGGGAACGGCTACACCTTC,CSVADAGNGYTF
TRBJ2-5,many,TRBV20-1,TRBD1,TGCAGTGCTGGACAGGGTATGGAGACCCAGTACTTC,CSAGQGMETQYF
TRBJ2-5,many,TRBV7-9,.,TGTGCCAGCAGCTCCGACAGGAGGCAAGAGACCCAGTACTTC,CASSSDRRQETQYF
TRBJ2-5,.,TRBV6-5,.,TGTGCCATCAGTGACCCGGACAGACGGGTCGGGACCCAGTACTTC,CAISDPDRRVGTQYF
TRBJ2-5,few,TRBV20-1,TRBD2,TGCAGTGCTAGAGTGGGACTAGCGGGTACCTACCAAGAGACCCAGTACTTC,CSARVGLAGTYQETQYF
TRBJ2-1,few,TRBV29-1,.,TGCAGCGTCGGACAAACAGCGACAGGCTTACATGAGCAGTTCTTC,CSVGQTATGLHEQFF
TRBJ1-4,.,TRBV10-3,TRBD1,TGTGCCATCAGCCAAGACAGGGGATATGAAAAACTGTTTTTT,CAISQDRGYEKLFF
TRBJ1-1,.,TRBV7-9,.,TGTGCCAGCAGACGGACAGCAGCCGTTGGATTCACTGAAGCTTTCTTT,CASRRTAAVGFTEAFF
TRBJ2-2,.,TRBV7-3,.,TGTGCCAGCGGGGGTGAGGGGACCGGGGAGCTGTTTTTT,CASGGEGTGELFF
TRBJ1-2,many,TRBV6-5,.,TGTGCCAGCAGTCAGCCGGACGGAGACTATGGCTACACCTTC,CASSQPDGDYGYTF
TRBJ2-7,few,TRBV20-1,TRBD2,TGCAGTGCTTTTCCCCGGGGGACTAGCGGGGGCCTCTACGAGCAGTACTTC,CSAFPRGTSGGLYEQYF
TRBJ1-3,many,TRBV7-2,.,TGTGCCAGCAGCTTACGGGGCCTACCATCGGACGAAAACACCATATATTTT,CASSLRGLPSDENTIYF
TRBJ1-2,.,TRBV29-1,.,TGCAGCGGGGACGCGGGTGGCTACACCTTC,CSGDAGGYTF
TRBJ1-6,many,TRBV10-3,TRBD1,TGTGCCATCACCGAAGACAGGGCGAATTCACCCCTCCACTTT,CAITEDRANSPLHF
TRBJ2-3,.,TRBV10-3,TRBD1,TGTGCCATCAGTGACCCCGGGACAGGGAGCACAGATACGCAGTATTTT,CAISDPGTGSTDTQYF
TRBJ1-5,.,TRBV20-1,.,TGCAGTGCCATTGACAGTGCCAATCAGCCCCAGCATTTT,CSAIDSANQPQHF